This T cell receptor beta chain was documented in a study of cytomegalovirus exposure and HLA in healthy donors. Whole-study context: Roughly 77 million unique TCRs from HLA-typed donors made up an early data release.

Whole-study results and caveats: Sequencing had likely introduced a cluster of highly shared sequence variants as an artifact.

Notes on this clone: Its antigen remains unidentified.

Trimming cost V 4 bases and J 0 bases; bases outside gene matches: 11. The CDR3 loop spans 17 amino acids. Germline CDR1 is LNHDA and CDR2 is SQIVND (reference sequence). Primers: 60 Vbeta forward and 13 Jbeta reverse. The data were produced by immunoSEQ multiplex PCR, yet TCRdb's version contains in-frame clones alone and is incomplete. This table holds approximately 200,000 clones, 70% to 80% found once. V and J are TRBV19 and TRBJ2-7; 8 bases are a match to TRBD2. The sequence was obtained from a girl aged 10 to 17 in good health and CMV-seropositive. Specimen: PBMCs. For the CDR3, the DNA is TGTGCCAGTAGTACCCGGCCGGGACTAGTGAGCTCCTACGAGCAGTACTTC. The encoded protein is CASSTRPGLVSSYEQYF.